A single T cell receptor (beta chain) is shown here with its context. The antigen remains unidentified. V lost 5 bases and J 4 bases, leaving 10 bases between the germline ends. Germline V lookup: CDR1 DFQATT, CDR2 SNEGSKA (reference sequence). This CDR3 spans 12 amino acids. This entry comes from a study of T cell repertoires in cytomegalovirus infection. Study overall: Well-studied HLA-B-restricted CMV epitopes were used in the study alongside recently identified HLA-C-restricted ones. Public TCR beta signatures marked donors with CMV infection and the matching HLA. Overall study results and limits: HLA-C-restricted CMV clonotypes gave the most frequent clonotype in two of eight donors.

TCRdb recomputed calls from the reads with MiXCR, one row per CDR3 protein. Of approximately 730,000 distinct CDR3 sequences in the sample, around 35% were seen once. This receptor was obtained from a human donor in good health (CMV status not recorded). Some clones in this sample may be carry-over from other donors' samples. Source: cultured PBMCs, taken from culture after CMV antigen stimulation. The chain is built from TRBV20-1 and TRBJ2-3, with D possibly matching TRBD2 (6 bases). The CDR3 DNA reads as TGCAGTGCTCCCTCGGGGGCAGATACGCAGTATTTT. Translation: CSAPSGADTQYF.